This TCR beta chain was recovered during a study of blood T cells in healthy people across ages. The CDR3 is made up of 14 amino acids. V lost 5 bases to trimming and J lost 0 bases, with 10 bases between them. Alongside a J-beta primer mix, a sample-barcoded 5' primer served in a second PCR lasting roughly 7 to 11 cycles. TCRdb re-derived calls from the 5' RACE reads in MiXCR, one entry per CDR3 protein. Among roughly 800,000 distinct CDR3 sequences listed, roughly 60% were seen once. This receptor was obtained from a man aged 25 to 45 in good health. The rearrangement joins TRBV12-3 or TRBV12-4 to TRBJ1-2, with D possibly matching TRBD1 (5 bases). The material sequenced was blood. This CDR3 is CASSRDGSNYGYTF. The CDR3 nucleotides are TGTGCCAGCAGTCGGGACGGATCTAACTATGGCTACACCTTC.